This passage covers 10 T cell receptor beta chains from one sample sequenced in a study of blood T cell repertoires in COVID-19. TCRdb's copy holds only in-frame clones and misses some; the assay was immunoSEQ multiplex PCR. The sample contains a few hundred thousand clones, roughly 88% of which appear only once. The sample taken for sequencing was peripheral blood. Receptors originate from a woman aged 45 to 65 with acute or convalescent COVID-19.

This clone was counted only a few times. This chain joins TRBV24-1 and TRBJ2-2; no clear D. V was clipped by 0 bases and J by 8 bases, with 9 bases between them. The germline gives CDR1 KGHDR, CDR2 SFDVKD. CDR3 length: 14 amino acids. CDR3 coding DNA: TGTGCCACCAGTGATTTGAACAGTAAGGGGGAGCTGTTTTTT. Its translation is CATSDLNSKGELFF.

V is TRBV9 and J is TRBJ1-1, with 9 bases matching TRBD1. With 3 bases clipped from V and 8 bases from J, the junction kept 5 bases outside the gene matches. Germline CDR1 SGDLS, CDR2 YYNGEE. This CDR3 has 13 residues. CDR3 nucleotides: TGTGCCAGCAGCGCGACAGGGGGTGAGGAAGCTTTCTTT. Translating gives CASSATGGEEAFF. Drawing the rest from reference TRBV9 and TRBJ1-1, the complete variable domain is DSGVTQTPKHLITATGQRVTLRCSPRSGDLSVYWYQQSLDQGLQFLIQYYNGEERAKGNILERFSAQQFPDLHSELNLSSLELGDSALYFCASSATGGEEAFFGQGTRLTVV.

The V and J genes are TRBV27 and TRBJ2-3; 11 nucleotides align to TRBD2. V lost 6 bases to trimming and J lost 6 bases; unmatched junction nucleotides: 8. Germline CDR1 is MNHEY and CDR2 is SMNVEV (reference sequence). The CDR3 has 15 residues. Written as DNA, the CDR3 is TGTGCCAGCAGCTTAGCGGGAGGGTTTCCGGATACGCAGTATTTT. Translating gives CASSLAGGFPDTQYF.

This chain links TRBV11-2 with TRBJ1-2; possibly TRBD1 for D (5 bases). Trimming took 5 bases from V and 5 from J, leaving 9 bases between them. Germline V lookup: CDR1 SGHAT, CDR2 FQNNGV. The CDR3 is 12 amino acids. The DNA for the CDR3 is TGTGCCAGCAGCGCGGGGACTTATGGCTACACCTTC. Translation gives CASSAGTYGYTF.

The CDR3 bases are TGTGCCAGCAGCCAATACAGGGCCACTGAAGCTTTCTTT. Its protein is CASSQYRATEAFF. J is TRBJ1-1 and V is TRBV14; D is possibly TRBD1 (6 bases). V shed 2 bases and J shed 4 bases, with 8 bases lying between them. Germline V gene lookup returns CDR1 SGHDN and CDR2 FVKESK. The CDR3 totals 13 residues.

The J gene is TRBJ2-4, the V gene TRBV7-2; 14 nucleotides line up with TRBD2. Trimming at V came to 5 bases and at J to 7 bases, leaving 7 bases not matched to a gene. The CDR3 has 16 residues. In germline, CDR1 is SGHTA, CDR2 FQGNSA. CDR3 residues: CASSQGLAGVRNIQYF. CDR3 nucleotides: TGTGCCAGCAGCCAGGGACTAGCGGGAGTAAGGAACATTCAGTACTTC.

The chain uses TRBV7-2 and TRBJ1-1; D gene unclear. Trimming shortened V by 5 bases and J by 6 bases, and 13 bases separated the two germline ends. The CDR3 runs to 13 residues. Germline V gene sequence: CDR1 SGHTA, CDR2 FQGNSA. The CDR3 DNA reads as TGTGCCAGCAGCCCCTCCCATAGCGCTGAAGCTTTCTTT. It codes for CASSPSHSAEAFF.

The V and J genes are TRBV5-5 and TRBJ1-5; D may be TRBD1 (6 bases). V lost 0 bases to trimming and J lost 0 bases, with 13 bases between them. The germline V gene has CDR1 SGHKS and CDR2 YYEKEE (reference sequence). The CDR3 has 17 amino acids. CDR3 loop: CASSLATGGFSNQPQHF. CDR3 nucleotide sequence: TGTGCCAGCAGCTTGGCGACAGGAGGTTTTAGCAATCAGCCCCAGCATTTT.

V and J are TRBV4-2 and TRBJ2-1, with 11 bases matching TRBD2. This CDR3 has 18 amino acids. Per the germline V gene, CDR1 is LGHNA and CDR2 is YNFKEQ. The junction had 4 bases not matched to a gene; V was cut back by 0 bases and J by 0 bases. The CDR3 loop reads CASSQDSGRASSYNEQFF. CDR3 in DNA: TGTGCCAGCAGCCAAGATAGCGGGAGGGCCAGCTCCTACAATGAGCAGTTCTTC.

As DNA, the CDR3 is TGTGCCAGCTCACCTTTTCGCCTCGGGGTCGAGCAGTACTTC. This translates into CASSPFRLGVEQYF. The chain couples TRBV18 to TRBJ2-7, with D perhaps TRBD2 (5 bases). Germline CDR1 reads KGHSH; CDR2 reads LQKENI. The CDR3 covers 14 residues. The ends were cut back, 3 bases at V and 6 bases at J, with 15 bases in the middle.